This T cell receptor beta chain was captured by sequencing in a study of CD8+CD57+ T cells in acquired aplastic anemia. This clonotype showed up many times. The germline V gene has CDR1 MNHEY and CDR2 SVGAGI. This CDR3 comprises 15 residues. V was cut by 2 bases and J by 9 bases, with 14 bases left in between. For CDR3 and TCR beta VDJ profiling, genomic DNA was the template used. One entry per CDR3 protein results from TCRdb running MiXCR on the reads. Of about 130,000 distinct CDR3 sequences in the sample, more than 40% were seen once. The J gene is TRBJ1-6, the V gene TRBV6-5; D ambiguous. This receptor was taken from a human donor in good health, serving as a control. Source material: sorted CD4+, CD8+, or CD8+CD57+ T cells (not recorded which) from PBMCs. CDR3 in amino acids: CASSYGVPGGSPLHF. For the CDR3, the DNA is TGTGCCAGCAGTTACGGCGTCCCGGGTGGTTCACCCCTCCACTTT.